This TCR beta chain was sequenced during a study of early T cells in non-severe SARS-CoV-2 infection. At the level of the study: Unsorted whole-blood RNA was sequenced in bulk, leaving chains unpaired. Study-wide points: Lookups in VDJdb leaned toward anti-spike CD8 responses and missed private and CD4 specificities.

This clonotype was seen repeatedly, ten times or more. Its antigen is not known. Individually, cDNA molecules had unique molecular identifiers attached to them. MiXCR was run by TCRdb on the 5' RACE reads, yielding one entry per CDR3 protein. Among around 50,000 distinct CDR3 sequences, 12% were seen once, and the ten largest hold approximately 9.1%. Trimming took 1 base from V and 3 from J, leaving 3 bases between them. Per the germline V gene, CDR1 is MDHEN and CDR2 is SYDVKM. The CDR3 runs to 12 residues. The receptor was isolated from an adult who was a healthcare worker with PCR-confirmed SARS-CoV-2 infection or an uninfected control (not recorded which). The genes are TRBV28 and TRBJ2-5; D is ambiguous. The sequenced material came from whole blood. CDR3 nucleotide sequence: TGTGCCAGCAGTTTATCCGAAGAGACCCAGTACTTC. Translation: CASSLSEETQYF.